These T cell receptor beta chains were read from a single sample in a study of T cell responses to AZD1222 COVID-19 vaccine. This table comes from immunoSEQ multiplex PCR, and its TCRdb copy is limited to in-frame clones, with some not included. The repertoire holds some 150,000 clones, with more than 80% as singletons. Sequenced material: peripheral blood, taken on day 0 of AZD1222 vaccination. Every receptor here comes from an adult in good health. CDR3s include the opening cysteine and the closing phenylalanine or tryptophan. The D gene is left open where the match is weak. Some rows have no size entry. The others give once, few or many, or a class for an expanded clone.

V gene	clone size	D gene	J gene	CDR3 protein	CDR3 DNA
TRBV6-2/TRBV6-3	NA	NA	TRBJ1-1	CASSLGRHTEAFF	TGTGCCAGCAGTTTGGGGCGGCACACTGAAGCTTTCTTT
TRBV28	NA	NA	TRBJ2-5	CASSSGPSVKTQYF	TGTGCCAGCAGTTCCGGGCCCAGCGTGAAGACCCAGTACTTC
TRBV6-5	NA	TRBD2	TRBJ2-2	CATRTSGGITGELFF	TGTGCCACCAGGACCTCGGGAGGGATAACCGGGGAGCTGTTTTTT
TRBV2	NA	NA	TRBJ2-1	CASSARRGNNEQFF	TGTGCCAGCAGTGCCAGACGGGGTAACAATGAGCAGTTCTTC
TRBV30	NA	NA	TRBJ1-4	CAWAEQGYSEKLFF	TGTGCCTGGGCCGAGCAGGGATACAGTGAAAAACTGTTTTTT
TRBV12-3/TRBV12-4	NA	NA	TRBJ1-5	CASSLRGRPQHF	TGTGCCAGCAGTTTGAGGGGACGGCCCCAGCATTTT
TRBV7-2	few	NA	TRBJ1-2	CASSPGLGYTF	TGTGCCAGCAGCCCGGGACTTGGCTACACCTTC
TRBV18	NA	NA	TRBJ2-3	CASSLPGADTQYF	TGTGCCAGCTCACTCCCCGGGGCAGATACGCAGTATTTT
TRBV5-6	NA	NA	TRBJ1-6	CASSLAGQGGSPLHF	TGTGCCAGCAGCTTGGCGGGTCAGGGCGGTTCACCCCTCCACTTT
TRBV14	NA	NA	TRBJ1-4	CASSQHGWNEKLFF	TGTGCCAGCAGCCAACACGGATGGAATGAAAAACTGTTTTTT
TRBV7-2	NA	NA	TRBJ1-1	CASSLARRGTEAFF	TGTGCCAGCAGCTTAGCGCGTCGAGGTACTGAAGCTTTCTTT
TRBV5-5	NA	TRBD2	TRBJ2-7	CASRFPGREVEQYF	TGTGCCAGCAGGTTTCCGGGACGGGAGGTCGAGCAGTACTTC
TRBV7-9	NA	NA	TRBJ2-1	CASSGRSYNEQFF	TGTGCCAGCAGCGGGAGGTCCTACAATGAGCAGTTCTTC
TRBV4-3	NA	NA	TRBJ2-3	CASSPMPISTDTQYF	TGCGCCAGCAGCCCAATGCCGATTAGCACAGATACGCAGTATTTT
TRBV7-2	NA	NA	TRBJ1-3	CASSLDRHPVSLGNTIYF	TGTGCCAGCAGCTTAGACAGGCACCCCGTCTCACTGGGCAACACCATATATTTT
TRBV9	NA	NA	TRBJ2-7	CASSGRHETYEQYF	TGTGCCAGCAGCGGCCGACATGAAACCTACGAGCAGTACTTC
TRBV7-2	NA	NA	TRBJ1-2	CASSIGDRRANYGYTF	TGTGCCAGCAGCATCGGCGACAGGAGAGCTAACTATGGCTACACCTTC
TRBV7-9	NA	TRBD2	TRBJ2-3	CASSNRLAGVRDTQYF	TGTGCCAGCAGTAATAGACTAGCGGGAGTACGAGATACGCAGTATTTT
TRBV4-3	NA	NA	TRBJ2-6	CASSQGVVGSGANVLTF	TGCGCCAGCAGCCAAGGCGTGGTGGGCTCTGGGGCCAACGTCCTGACTTTC
TRBV20-1	NA	NA	TRBJ1-2	CSVPDTYGYTF	TGCAGTGTACCGGACACCTATGGCTACACCTTC
TRBV28	few	TRBD1	TRBJ1-1	CASSSIRTGNSYEAFF	TGTGCCAGCAGTTCTATCCGGACAGGGAACTCGTATGAAGCTTTCTTT
TRBV12-3/TRBV12-4	once	NA	TRBJ1-1	CASSLAGNTEAFF	TGTGCCAGCAGTTTAGCCGGGAACACTGAAGCTTTCTTT
TRBV5-1	NA	NA	TRBJ1-1	CASSTSPSGGNTEAFF	TGCGCCAGCAGCACGTCCCCCTCTGGAGGGAACACTGAAGCTTTCTTT